One TCR beta chain is described in this entry. What it binds is not known. Stated time point: week 47, end of study. In the vaccine, a single dose held 300 ug of the mutant IDH1 20-mer peptide, along with topical imiquimod. During weeks 1, 3, 5, 7, 11, 15, 19 and 23, patients received eight vaccinations. V was trimmed by 0 bases and J by 3 bases, leaving 5 bases between them. CDR1 MGHRA and CDR2 YSYEKL come from the germline V gene. The CDR3 runs to 13 residues. The data originate from a study of a mutant IDH1 vaccine in newly diagnosed glioma. Study-wide background: Vaccines were begun 4-6 weeks after radiotherapy alone, or with temozolomide cycles. Therapy received beforehand was radiotherapy, temozolomide, or both, with most patients given both. Whole-study results and caveats: Pseudoprogression seemingly bore no relation to changes in top peripheral T cell clonotypes.

Sequencing used immunoSEQ multiplex PCR; TCRdb keeps in-frame clones, though not all of them. The table lists over 30,000 clones, 90% of them singletons. This clonotype originated in a woman in her forties with glioma. The material was PBMCs, obtained from a glioma patient whose treatment included an IDH1 peptide vaccine. The rearrangement links TRBV4-1 to TRBJ2-5; D not certain. The CDR3 reads CASSQDDEETQYF. The CDR3 coding sequence is TGCGCCAGCAGCCAAGATGACGAAGAGACCCAGTACTTC.